This T cell receptor (beta chain) was documented in a study of identical twins. The CDR3 extends over 13 amino acids. Per the germline V gene, CDR1 is SQVTM and CDR2 is ANQGSEA. V dropped 5 bases and J dropped 5 bases, with 15 bases sitting between them. This clonotype has just a few counts. Each CDR3 protein gets one entry after TCRdb re-called the 5' RACE reads with MiXCR. Altogether 500,000 to 600,000 distinct CDR3 sequences are present, roughly 21% being singletons, with the ten largest covering roughly 0.9%. The sample was also reused in another study, on T cells expressing NK-cell markers.

The chain recombines TRBV29-1 with TRBJ1-2, with a tentative D call TRBD1 (5 bases). The TCR sequence derives from a woman aged 18-29 years in good health. Sequencing was performed on CD4+ T cells sorted from blood. The CDR3 region has the DNA TGCAGCGTTCTCGGGGACCGTCTATATGGCTACACCTTC. Encoded protein: CSVLGDRLYGYTF.